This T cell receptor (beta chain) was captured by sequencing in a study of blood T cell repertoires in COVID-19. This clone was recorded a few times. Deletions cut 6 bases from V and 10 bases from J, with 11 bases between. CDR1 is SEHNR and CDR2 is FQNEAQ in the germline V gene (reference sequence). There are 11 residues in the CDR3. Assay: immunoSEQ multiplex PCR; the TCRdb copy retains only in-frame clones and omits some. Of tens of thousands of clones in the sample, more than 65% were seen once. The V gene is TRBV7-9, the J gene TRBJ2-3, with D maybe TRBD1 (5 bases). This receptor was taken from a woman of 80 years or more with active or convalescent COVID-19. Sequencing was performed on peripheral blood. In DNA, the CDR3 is TGTGCCAGCAGTCCAGGGCCTCCGCAGTATTTT. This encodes CASSPGPPQYF.